This T cell receptor beta chain is drawn from a study of blood T cells in healthy people across ages. The CDR3 spans 17 residues. The germline gives CDR1 SGHTA, CDR2 FQGNSA. With a J-beta primer mix and a sample-barcoded 5' primer, a second PCR ran about 7 to 11 cycles. From the 5' RACE reads, TCRdb called clonotypes with MiXCR, one entry per CDR3 protein. The table lists roughly 700,000 distinct CDR3 sequences, about 52% of them singletons. The TCR sequence derives from a woman aged 60 to 75 in good health. What was sequenced was blood. The chain carries TRBV7-2 and TRBJ2-5, with 8 bases aligning to TRBD2. The J call is in doubt because the DNA end fits TRBJ2-7 better. The CDR3 DNA reads as TGTGCCAGCAGCTTTTCAGCAATACTAGCGGCAGGCTACGAGCAGTACTTC. Translating it yields CASSFSAILAAGYEQYF.